A selection of T cell receptor beta chains follows, all from one sample in a study of regulatory T cells in long-lasting Graves disease. TCRdb reanalysed the multiplex PCR reads using MiXCR and keeps one entry per CDR3 protein. The sample has about 620,000 distinct CDR3 sequences; around 15% are singletons. These data are also associated with another study on T cells in Graves' hyperthyroidism and ophthalmopathy.

The starting material was peripheral blood mononuclear cells (PBMCs), obtained at new diagnosis, from a patient treated with antithyroid drugs. The receptor source for this set is a woman aged 25 to 45 with Graves disease. Both conserved end residues are part of each CDR3. D genes are given only for firm matches. Clone size is stated in some rows and not others, as once, few, many or a class when expanded.

NA	many	TRBJ2-3	TRBV7-9	CASSPTLSSTDTQYF	TGTGCCAGCAGCCCGACCCTCTCTAGCACAGATACGCAGTATTTT
NA	many	TRBJ1-5	TRBV20-1	CSAVGSNQPQHF	TGCAGTGCTGTTGGGAGCAATCAGCCCCAGCATTTT
NA	few	TRBJ1-6	TRBV11-2	CASSVDDSPLHF	TGTGCCAGCAGCGTAGACGACTCACCCCTCCACTTT
TRBD1	NA	TRBJ1-2	TRBV11-2	CASSFGQGDGYTF	TGTGCCAGCAGCTTCGGACAGGGGGATGGCTACACCTTC
NA	many	TRBJ2-1	TRBV28	CASSFQLLYNEQFF	TGTGCCAGCAGTTTCCAGCTACTTTACAATGAGCAGTTCTTC
TRBD2	few	TRBJ2-1	TRBV9	CASSVFPSGYNEQFF	TGTGCCAGCAGCGTATTCCCTAGCGGATACAATGAGCAGTTCTTC
TRBD1	NA	TRBJ2-1	TRBV9	CASSGPTGSEQFF	TGTGCCAGCAGCGGCCCGACAGGGAGTGAGCAGTTCTTC
NA	many	TRBJ2-3	TRBV12-3/TRBV12-4	CASSLGKSTDTQYF	TGTGCCAGCAGTTTAGGCAAAAGCACAGATACGCAGTATTTT
TRBD1	NA	TRBJ2-7	TRBV6-1	CASSVGTVQSRGYEQYF	TGTGCCAGCAGTGTGGGGACAGTCCAATCCAGGGGTTACGAGCAGTACTTC
NA	many	TRBJ2-7	TRBV2	CASKRTENYEQYF	TGTGCCAGCAAGCGGACAGAGAACTACGAGCAGTACTTC
NA	many	TRBJ1-4	TRBV12-3/TRBV12-4	CASSFKKKLFF	TGTGCCAGCAGTTTTAAGAAAAAACTGTTTTTT
TRBD2	many	TRBJ2-5	TRBV29-1	CSVAGTSGIGTQYF	TGCAGCGTTGCCGGGACTAGCGGGATTGGGACCCAGTACTTC
NA	few	TRBJ1-1	TRBV12-3/TRBV12-4	CASIGPEENTEAFF	TGTGCCAGCATTGGCCCAGAGGAGAACACTGAAGCTTTCTTT
TRBD2	few	TRBJ2-7	TRBV5-1	CASSPRTSINYEQYF	TGCGCCAGCAGCCCCCGGACTAGCATTAACTACGAGCAGTACTTC
NA	many	TRBJ2-1	TRBV18	CASSPGYNEQFF	TGTGCCAGCAGCCCAGGTTACAATGAGCAGTTCTTC
TRBD2	NA	TRBJ2-7	TRBV30	CARDKAGGSEQYF	TGTGCCAGGGACAAAGCGGGAGGGTCCGAGCAGTACTTC
NA	NA	TRBJ2-6	TRBV2	CASSPTALSGANVLTF	TGTGCCAGCAGCCCGACAGCGCTCTCTGGGGCCAACGTCCTGACTTTC
NA	few	TRBJ1-2	TRBV9	CASSVDGEARYGYTF	TGTGCCAGCAGCGTAGACGGGGAGGCTAGATATGGCTACACCTTC
NA	NA	TRBJ2-5	TRBV29-1	CSVEIGRPETQYF	TGCAGCGTTGAAATAGGTCGCCCGGAGACCCAGTACTTC
NA	few	TRBJ1-2	TRBV7-3	CASSLGAKSNYGYTF	TGTGCCAGCAGCTTAGGGGCGAAAAGTAACTATGGCTACACCTTC
TRBD2	NA	TRBJ2-1	TRBV6-1	CASSKKAGLPYNEQFF	TGTGCCAGCAGTAAAAAAGCGGGACTACCCTACAATGAGCAGTTCTTC
TRBD1	few	TRBJ2-1	TRBV7-2	CASRSGTGLSNEQFF	TGTGCCAGCAGGTCCGGGACAGGTCTTTCCAATGAGCAGTTCTTC
TRBD2	many	TRBJ2-3	TRBV6-2/TRBV6-3	CASSRGGIDTQYF	TGTGCCAGCAGTCGGGGGGGTATAGATACGCAGTATTTT
TRBD2	many	TRBJ2-5	TRBV7-8	CASSLVHTSGSSWQETQYF	TGTGCCAGCAGCTTAGTCCACACTAGCGGGAGCAGTTGGCAAGAGACCCAGTACTTC
NA	many	TRBJ1-1	TRBV18	CASSPRGGTEAFF	TGTGCCAGCTCACCGCGGGGGGGCACTGAAGCTTTCTTT
TRBD1	few	TRBJ1-5	TRBV19	CASSIDGTGINQPQHF	TGTGCCAGTAGTATAGACGGGACAGGGATCAATCAGCCCCAGCATTTT
TRBD2	few	TRBJ2-3	TRBV7-8	CASSPRTSGGTDTQYF	TGTGCCAGCAGCCCCCGGACTAGCGGCGGCACAGATACGCAGTATTTT
TRBD1	many	TRBJ2-7	TRBV2	CASKGGSPLPYEQYF	TGTGCCAGCAAAGGGGGCTCTCCGTTGCCCTACGAGCAGTACTTC
NA	many	TRBJ2-7	TRBV28	CASSFGDYEQYF	TGTGCCAGCAGTTTCGGGGACTACGAGCAGTACTTC
TRBD1	NA	TRBJ1-6	TRBV3-1	CASSQDPGGGNSPLHF	TGTGCCAGCAGCCAAGACCCAGGGGGCGGTAATTCACCCCTCCACTTT
NA	many	TRBJ2-2	TRBV28	CASSLINTGELFF	TGTGCCAGCAGTTTAATAAACACCGGGGAGCTGTTTTTT
NA	NA	TRBJ2-1	TRBV20-1	CSASGGYNEQFF	TGCAGTGCTAGCGGGGGCTACAATGAGCAGTTCTTC